Listed below are T cell receptor beta chains from one sample, sequenced in a study of blood T cell repertoires in COVID-19. Generated by immunoSEQ multiplex PCR, the TCRdb table keeps only in-frame clones and is missing some. The repertoire has about 78,000 clones, around 85% of them found once; the top ten carry 4.5% to 6%. Input material: peripheral blood. The receptors here all came from a woman of 80 years or more with active or convalescent COVID-19. Each CDR3 is given without its conserved first and last residue.

V	J	CDR3
TRBV9	TRBJ2-1	ASSVGGGPLNEQF
TRBV12-3/TRBV12-4	TRBJ1-2	ASSLQGAYGYT
TRBV19	TRBJ1-5	ASTPSNRGLGQPQH
TRBV24-1	TRBJ2-2	ATSDSLATGELF
TRBV18	TRBJ1-2	ASSPPDRGSLYGYT
TRBV6-5	TRBJ1-1	ASKGGGGNTEAF
TRBV5-1	TRBJ1-6	ASSLVPPGQGAHNSPLH
TRBV24-1	TRBJ2-1	ATSDNLDRNQF
TRBV18	TRBJ2-7	ASSRDRGREQY
TRBV28	TRBJ2-7	ASSFSSDEQY
TRBV2	TRBJ2-7	ASRSRYEQY
TRBV6-6	TRBJ2-2	ATRDRGFGGELF
TRBV3-1/TRBV3-2	TRBJ2-7	ASSQGLSYEQY
TRBV5-1	TRBJ1-2	ASSLVAGARSGYT
TRBV7-9	TRBJ2-1	ASSLSRLGTFAYNEQF
TRBV28	TRBJ2-7	ASRPSTGAAYEQY
TRBV3-1/TRBV3-2	TRBJ2-1	ASSRQAGASSSYNEQF
TRBV7-2	TRBJ2-7	ASSLWSSGYEQY
TRBV11-3	TRBJ2-7	ASSATRGSHEQY
TRBV6-5	TRBJ2-3	ASSYSTDTDTQY
TRBV27	TRBJ1-2	ASRWTGSYGYT
TRBV28	TRBJ1-1	ASSLGTVNTEAF
TRBV21-1	TRBJ1-2	ASSSGGKGYGYT
TRBV10-2	TRBJ1-6	ASSALGQGEAPLH
TRBV7-8	TRBJ2-5	ASSPPFWDKQETQY
TRBV7-9	TRBJ2-5	ASSLRGTGPRPRETQY
TRBV6-2/TRBV6-3	TRBJ2-7	ASSSTSGGYEQY
TRBV5-1	TRBJ2-5	ASSLERTGIGETQY
TRBV5-5	TRBJ2-5	ASRLAPEEHQETQY
TRBV18	TRBJ2-1	ASSPGLAGSSYNEQF
TRBV19	TRBJ2-5	ASSITGGLWETQY
TRBV28	TRBJ2-1	ASSYSEGGVNEQF
TRBV5-5	TRBJ1-6	ASSLEPYRGGSYNSPLH
TRBV5-5	TRBJ2-5	ASSQQPGQGSVGTQY
TRBV5-1	TRBJ2-5	ASSLDGDQETQY
TRBV11-3	TRBJ2-5	ASSSGLAGQETQY
TRBV7-2	TRBJ2-3	ASSLFQGAADTQY
TRBV30	TRBJ2-5	AWSVLQTQY
TRBV3-1/TRBV3-2	TRBJ2-2	ASSRRTGELF
TRBV5-6	TRBJ2-5	ASSRGDSGTQETQY
TRBV4-3	TRBJ1-2	ASSHPGQGNLYGYT
TRBV11-2	TRBJ2-7	ASSLDIARAYEQY
TRBV9	TRBJ2-7	ASSVGAGGGLYEQY
TRBV13	TRBJ1-1	ASSTRDSPRTEAF
TRBV7-2	TRBJ1-6	ASSQQGANSPLH
TRBV27	TRBJ1-2	ASRRTGVYGYT
TRBV30	TRBJ1-3	ARGYGAGNTIY
TRBV4-3	TRBJ2-5	ASSQDQNSQTQY
TRBV9	TRBJ2-3	ASSVGAGGPSTQY
TRBV18	TRBJ1-2	ASLANRDSNYGYT
TRBV7-9	TRBJ1-2	ASSHRDRDPNYGYT
TRBV7-2	TRBJ2-7	ASSFQLAVSYEQY
TRBV4-2	TRBJ1-5	ASSQDGRDQPQH